This T cell receptor beta chain was recovered during a study of T cell repertoires in cytomegalovirus infection. Across the whole study: Public TCR beta signatures indicated both CMV infection and matching HLA type. Study findings and constraints: Clonotype analysis showed dominance of the ex vivo response by HLA-C-restricted CMV-specific TCR beta clonotypes. Cumulative public TCR beta family frequency identified carriers of CMV plus the relevant HLA.

TCRdb reanalysed the reads using MiXCR and keeps one entry per CDR3 protein. The sample lists 500,000 to 600,000 distinct CDR3 sequences, more than 15% occurring once. For this clonotype: Its antigen is undetermined.

This CDR3 region has 15 residues. With V trimmed by 4 bases and J by 5 bases, 8 bases remained unmatched. The germline V gene has CDR1 SGHRS and CDR2 YFSETQ. The V and J genes are TRBV5-1 and TRBJ2-3; 9 bases match TRBD2. Sequencing was done on a sample of CD8+ T cells from PBMCs. This receptor was taken from a human donor in good health (CMV status not recorded). Some clones in this sample may be carry-over from other donors' samples. The CDR3 coding sequence is TGCGCCAGCAGCCCTTGGCGGGAGGGGAAAGATACGCAGTATTTT. Protein: CASSPWREGKDTQYF.